Shown below are 17 T cell receptor beta chains from a single sample sequenced in a study of blood T cell repertoires in COVID-19. Clones were read by immunoSEQ multiplex PCR, and TCRdb kept only the in-frame ones, dropping some. Among approximately 240,000 clones listed, under 85% were seen once. What was sequenced was peripheral blood. Receptors originate from a middle-aged woman with active or convalescent COVID-19.

The rearrangement joins TRBV5-4 to TRBJ1-1; 8 bases line up with TRBD1. J was trimmed by 4 bases and V by 3 bases; bases with no gene match: 5. This CDR3 has 14 residues. Germline V lookup: CDR1 SGHNT, CDR2 YYREEE (reference sequence). The CDR3 protein is CASSSRTGPTEAFF. The CDR3 DNA reads as TGTGCCAGCAGCTCCAGGACAGGGCCCACTGAAGCTTTCTTT.

The chain employs TRBV5-1 and TRBJ1-2; 9 nucleotides align to TRBD1. This CDR3 has 13 amino acids. Germline V gives CDR1 SGHRS, CDR2 YFSETQ. V lost 4 bases, J lost 6 bases, and 4 bases stayed unmatched. The CDR3 protein is CASSLGQGHGYTF. In DNA form, the CDR3 reads TGCGCCAGCAGCCTGGGACAGGGTCATGGCTACACCTTC.

A single count supports this clone. The chain uses TRBV6-1 and TRBJ1-4; 7 bases are shared with TRBD1. CDR3 length: 15 residues. J lost 8 bases, V lost 3 bases, and 9 bases had no gene match. Germline CDR1 MNHNS, CDR2 SASEGT. CDR3 nucleotide sequence: TGTGCCAGCAGTGACGGAATAGGGGGCAGGGAAAAACTGTTTTTT. Its translation is CASSDGIGGREKLFF.

This chain joins TRBV30 and TRBJ1-2; tentatively, D is TRBD1 (5 bases). The germline gives CDR1 GTSNPN, CDR2 SVGIG (reference sequence). The germline V and J ends were trimmed by 0 bases and 4 bases, with 9 bases remaining between them. There are 13 residues in the CDR3. The CDR3 is CAWSVLGGYGYTF. CDR3 sequence (DNA): TGTGCCTGGAGTGTACTGGGGGGCTATGGCTACACCTTC.

The gene calls are TRBV3-1 (or the pseudogene TRBV3-2) and TRBJ1-5; possible D gene TRBD1, 6 bases. V lost 1 base and J lost 2, with 15 bases in between. Per the germline V gene, CDR1 is LGHDT and CDR2 is YNNKEL (reference sequence). This CDR3 contains 17 residues. The CDR3, as DNA: TGTGCCAGCAGCCAAGCCCTACCGTGGACAGGCAATCAGCCCCAGCATTTT. This gives the protein CASSQALPWTGNQPQHF.

This chain joins TRBV10-2 and TRBJ1-4; possibly TRBD1 for D (5 bases). Germline V gives CDR1 WSHSY, CDR2 SAAADI. The CDR3 is 14 residues long. The ends were cut back, 4 bases at V and 5 bases at J, with 11 bases in the middle. The chain's CDR3 is CASSGGRVNEKLFF. The DNA of the CDR3 is TGCGCCAGCAGTGGGGGCAGGGTAAATGAAAAACTGTTTTTT.

This clone has just one count. The chain combines TRBV27 with TRBJ2-3; possibly TRBD1 for D (5 bases). Per germline, CDR1 MNHEY and CDR2 SMNVEV (reference sequence). The V end was cut by 6 bases, the J end by 3 bases, with 13 bases between. The CDR3 is 14 residues long. The CDR3 bases are TGTGCCAGCAGGGTTAGGGGCTGGACAGATACGCAGTATTTT. Protein sequence: CASRVRGWTDTQYF.

This chain links TRBV5-4 with TRBJ1-1; TRBD1 might be the D (5 bases). There are 15 residues in the CDR3. CDR1 SGHNT and CDR2 YYREEE come from the germline V gene (reference sequence). Trimming removed 4 bases from V and 0 bases from J, with 13 bases in between. The CDR3 loop reads CASSPDSSMNTEAFF. In nucleotides, the CDR3 is TGTGCCAGCAGCCCCGACAGTTCGATGAACACTGAAGCTTTCTTT.

V and J are TRBV15 and TRBJ1-6, with 10 nucleotides matching TRBD1. V gave up 4 bases and J gave up 9 bases; unmatched junction bases: 3. The CDR3 runs to 14 residues. CDR1 is LNHNV, CDR2 YYDKDF, per germline (reference sequence). This CDR3 reads CATSIGQGGSPLHF. The CDR3 DNA is TGTGCCACCAGCATCGGACAGGGGGGTTCACCCCTCCACTTT. The variable domain in full, with the rest retrieved from reference TRBV15 and TRBJ1-6, is DAMVIQNPRYQVTQFGKPVTLSCSQTLNHNVMYWYQQKSSQAPKLLFHYYDKDFNNEADTPDNFQSRRPNTSFCFLDIRSPGLGDTAMYLCATSIGQGGSPLHFGNGTRLTVT.

The chain combines TRBV9 with TRBJ2-3, with a tentative D call TRBD2 (7 bases). Germline CDR1 SGDLS, CDR2 YYNGEE. The CDR3 has 16 residues. V shed 0 bases and J shed 6 bases, with 17 bases lying between them. The CDR3 DNA reads as TGTGCCAGCAGCGTAGCTAACGGGGGGCAGGGGGATACGCAGTATTTT. It is translated as CASSVANGGQGDTQYF.

This chain links TRBV27 with TRBJ2-2, with TRBD2 identical over 8 bases. CDR1 is MNHEY, CDR2 SMNVEV, per germline (reference sequence). The CDR3 has 15 amino acids. J gave up 4 bases and V 5 bases, and 6 bases lay outside the gene matches. CDR3 DNA: TGTGCCAGCAGTCTCGGGGGGGCCCGCACCGGGGAGCTGTTTTTT. It codes for CASSLGGARTGELFF.

V is TRBV30 and J is TRBJ1-1; a weak D match, TRBD1 (5 bases). Germline V lookup: CDR1 GTSNPN, CDR2 SVGIG (reference sequence). Trimming stripped 5 bases from V and 8 bases from J, with 15 bases between. The CDR3 contains 12 residues. Written as DNA, the CDR3 is TGTGCCTGGGCACCCAGACGGGGGGAAGCTTTCTTT. It codes for CAWAPRRGEAFF.

The J gene is TRBJ1-5, the V gene TRBV6-5, with 7 bases that match TRBD1. The CDR3 has 13 amino acids. Germline lookup yields CDR1 MNHEY and CDR2 SVGAGI. The V and J ends lost 6 bases and 1 base, in that order; junction bases with no gene match: 0. The CDR3 spells CASRGQSNQPQHF. In DNA, the CDR3 is TGTGCCAGCAGGGGACAGAGCAATCAGCCCCAGCATTTT.

This clone was recorded only once. The chain is built from TRBV15 and TRBJ1-1; a weak D match, TRBD1 (6 bases). Per germline, CDR1 LNHNV and CDR2 YYDKDF (reference sequence). This CDR3 spans 14 amino acids. Trimming left V 8 bases short and J 8 bases short, with 21 bases between. CDR3 sequence (DNA): TGTGCCACCGGAATGGACAGAAGGGATGGCGAAGCTTTCTTT. Its translation: CATGMDRRDGEAFF. The complete variable domain, with remaining parts taken from reference TRBV15 and TRBJ1-1, reads DAMVIQNPRYQVTQFGKPVTLSCSQTLNHNVMYWYQQKSSQAPKLLFHYYDKDFNNEADTPDNFQSRRPNTSFCFLDIRSPGLGDTAMYLCATGMDRRDGEAFFGQGTRLTVV.

The CDR3 coding sequence is TGTGCCAGCAGTCTCGGACAGGGAAACACCATATATTTT. Its translation is CASSLGQGNTIYF. The chain links TRBV12-3 or TRBV12-4 to TRBJ1-3, with a tentative D call TRBD1 (6 bases). The CDR3 runs 13 residues. Trimming cost V 5 bases and J 4 bases, with 9 bases left between them.

The chain uses TRBV28 and TRBJ1-6, with 7 bases fitting TRBD1. After removal of 2 bases from V and 0 bases from J, the junction contained 7 bases not matched to a gene. This CDR3 spans 18 amino acids. The V gene's germline CDR1 is MDHEN and CDR2 SYDVKM. The CDR3 region is CASSLQQGFYSYNSPLHF. CDR3 nucleotides: TGTGCCAGCAGTTTACAACAGGGGTTCTACTCCTATAATTCACCCCTCCACTTT. The full variable domain, rest sourced from reference TRBV28 and TRBJ1-6, is DVKVTQSSRYLVKRTGEKVFLECVQDMDHENMFWYRQDPGLGLRLIYFSYDVKMKEKGDIPEGYSVSREKKERFSLILESASTNQTSMYLCASSLQQGFYSYNSPLHFGNGTRLTVT.

The chain joins TRBV19 to TRBJ2-2, with D possibly matching TRBD2 (5 bases). V was cut by 3 bases and J by 4 bases, with 15 bases left in between. The CDR3 extends over 16 amino acids. Germline-derived CDR1 and CDR2 are LNHDA and SQIVND (reference sequence). The CDR3 region is CASSIRSEAGTGELFF. The CDR3 DNA reads as TGTGCCAGTAGTATTCGATCCGAGGCGGGCACCGGGGAGCTGTTTTTT.